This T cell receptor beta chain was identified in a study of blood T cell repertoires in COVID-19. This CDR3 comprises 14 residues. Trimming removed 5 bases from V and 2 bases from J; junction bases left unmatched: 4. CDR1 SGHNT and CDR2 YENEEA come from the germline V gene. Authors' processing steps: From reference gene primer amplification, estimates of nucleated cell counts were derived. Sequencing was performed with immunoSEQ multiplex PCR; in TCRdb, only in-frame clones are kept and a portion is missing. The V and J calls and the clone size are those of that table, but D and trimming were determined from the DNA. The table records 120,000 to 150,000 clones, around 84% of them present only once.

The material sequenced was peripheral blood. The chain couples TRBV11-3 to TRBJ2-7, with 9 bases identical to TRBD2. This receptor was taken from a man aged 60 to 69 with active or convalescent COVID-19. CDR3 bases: TGTGCCAGCAGCATTCTAGCGGGACCCTACGAGCAGTACTTC. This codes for CASSILAGPYEQYF.